What follows is one T cell receptor beta chain and its context. What it binds is not known. V dropped 1 base and J dropped 8 bases, with 8 bases sitting between them. Germline V gene data show CDR1 as SNHLY and CDR2 as FYNNEI. The CDR3 is 12 amino acids. This sample is drawn from a study of blood T cells in healthy people across ages. Findings and limits, study-wide: The study could not conclusively compare naive and antigen-experienced cells, given its unsorted PBMCs.

Donors gave 8.5 to 10 milliliters of peripheral blood apiece. A second PCR of roughly 7 to 11 cycles used a sample-barcoded 5' primer and a J-beta primer mix. Through a template-switch adaptor with 12 random nucleotides, each cDNA molecule received a tag. TCRdb analysed the 5' RACE reads with MiXCR anew, one entry per CDR3 protein. The sample includes roughly 2 million distinct CDR3 sequences, roughly 50% of them seen just once. The sample taken for sequencing was blood. This clonotype originated in a woman aged 40-49 years in good health. The rearrangement joins TRBV2 to TRBJ1-2; D gene uncertain. CDR3 in amino acids: CASSEEEQGYTF. The CDR3 bases are TGTGCCAGCAGTGAAGAGGAACAGGGCTACACCTTC.